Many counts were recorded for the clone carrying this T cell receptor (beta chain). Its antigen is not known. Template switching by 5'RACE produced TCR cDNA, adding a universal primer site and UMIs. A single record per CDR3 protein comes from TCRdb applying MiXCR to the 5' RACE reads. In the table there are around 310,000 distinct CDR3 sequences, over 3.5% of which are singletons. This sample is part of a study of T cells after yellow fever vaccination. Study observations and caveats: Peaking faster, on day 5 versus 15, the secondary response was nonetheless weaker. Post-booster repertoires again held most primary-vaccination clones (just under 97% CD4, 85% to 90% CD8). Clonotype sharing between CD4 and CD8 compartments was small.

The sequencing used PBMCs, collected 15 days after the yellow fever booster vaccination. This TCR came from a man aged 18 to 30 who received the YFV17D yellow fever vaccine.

The CDR3 sequence is CARPLPGPNYGYTF. The DNA for the CDR3 is TGTGCCAGACCCCTCCCGGGGCCTAACTATGGCTACACCTTC. The V call is TRBV27, the J call TRBJ1-2, with D tentatively TRBD1 (5 bases). Trimming took off 9 bases at V and 0 bases at J, with 14 bases between the two ends. This CDR3 contains 14 residues. Germline V CDR1 and CDR2: MNHEY, SMNVEV (reference sequence).